Sequencing of this T cell receptor (beta chain) was carried out in a study of beta chain features in type 1 diabetes. Study at large: Healthy donors and patients had similar age, gender and cell yields. Study-wide points: The naive, central memory and Treg TCRB repertoires showed an apparent similarity that was greater among patients than among healthy donors. Significant though moderate, a shortening of TCRB CDR3s appeared in all four CD4+ subsets of Type 1 diabetes patients.

The CDR3 contains 15 residues. V lost 2 bases and J lost 4, with 14 bases in between. Germline-derived CDR1 and CDR2 are SEHNR and FQNEAQ (reference sequence). Expressed TCRB transcripts were sequenced, since all the RNA that had been isolated was reverse transcribed. For naive, central memory and regulatory T cell samples, reads averaged around 3.5 million. Clones were read by immunoSEQ multiplex PCR, and TCRdb kept only the in-frame ones, dropping some. The repertoire consists of 200,000 to 300,000 clones, with about 11% occurring once and the leading ten covering around 0.017%. About this clone itself: Antigen: not known.

This sequence was found in a man in his thirties or forties with type 1 diabetes. Input material: naive CD4+ T cells from blood. The chain is built from TRBV7-9 and TRBJ1-2; perhaps TRBD1 as D (5 bases). This CDR3 is CASSLTPRQGYGYTF. Here the CDR3 DNA reads TGTGCCAGCAGCTTAACTCCCCGGCAGGGCTATGGCTACACCTTC.